This TCR beta chain derives from a study of T-cell reconstitution after alpha-beta-depleted transplantation in children. The germline V gene encodes CDR1 SEHNR and CDR2 FQNEAQ (reference sequence). The CDR3 consists of 14 residues. The germline V and J ends were trimmed by 5 bases and 6 bases, with 17 bases remaining between them. Note on this clonotype: The antigen remains undetermined.

Whole-study findings and limits: About two months after transplant, alpha-beta T cells reportedly came from several hundred expanded graft clones.

Preparation of the TCRbeta library involved a method that used unique molecular identifiers. TCRdb recomputed calls from the PCR reads with MiXCR, one row per CDR3 protein. The repertoire includes about 120,000 distinct CDR3 sequences, roughly 24% of them detected once, and 10% sits in the top ten. The chain is built from TRBV7-9 and TRBJ2-7; D is possibly TRBD1 or TRBD2 (5 bases each). This specimen was PBMCs, mostly from graft donor cells, taken 180 days after TCRalphabeta/CD19-depleted stem cell transplant. The TCR comes from a male patient aged 2-10 years who had a stem cell transplant for chronic granulomatous disease, so the T cells may come from the graft donor. The CDR3: CASSPGGFAPEQYF. CDR3 in DNA: TGTGCCAGCAGCCCTGGGGGATTTGCGCCCGAGCAGTACTTC.